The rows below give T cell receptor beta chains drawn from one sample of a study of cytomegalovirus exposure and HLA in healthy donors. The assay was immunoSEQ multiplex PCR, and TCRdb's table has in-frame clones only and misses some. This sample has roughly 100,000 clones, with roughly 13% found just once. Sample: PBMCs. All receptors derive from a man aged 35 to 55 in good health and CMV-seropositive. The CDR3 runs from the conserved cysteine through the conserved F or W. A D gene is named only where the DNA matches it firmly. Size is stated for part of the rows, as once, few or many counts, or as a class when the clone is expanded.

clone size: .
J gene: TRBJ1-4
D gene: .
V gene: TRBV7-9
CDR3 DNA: TGTGCCAGCAGCTTAGCGGGAGGGGAAAAACTGTTTTTT
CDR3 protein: CASSLAGGEKLFF

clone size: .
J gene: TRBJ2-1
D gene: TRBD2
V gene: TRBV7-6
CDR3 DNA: TGTGCCAGCAGCTTAACGGGAGCTAGCGGAGTTGGGTTGGGTGAGCAGTTCTTC
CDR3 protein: CASSLTGASGVGLGEQFF

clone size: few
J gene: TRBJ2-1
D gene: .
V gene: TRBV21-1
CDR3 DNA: TGTGCCAGCAGCTCCGGCGCGGGACAGGGACCCTACAATGAGCAGTTCTTC
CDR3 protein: CASSSGAGQGPYNEQFF

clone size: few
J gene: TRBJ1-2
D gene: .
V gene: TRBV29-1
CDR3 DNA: TGCAGCGTTGTGCGGGGCGACTATGGCTACACCTTC
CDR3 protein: CSVVRGDYGYTF

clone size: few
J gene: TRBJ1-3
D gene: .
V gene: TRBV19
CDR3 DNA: TGTGCCAGTATCACCGGCGGGGGATCTGGAAACACCATATATTTT
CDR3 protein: CASITGGGSGNTIYF

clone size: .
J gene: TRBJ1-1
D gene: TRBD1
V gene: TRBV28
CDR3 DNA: TGTGCCAGCAGGACGCCCTACCAGGGGGAGACTGAAGCTTTCTTT
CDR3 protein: CASRTPYQGETEAFF

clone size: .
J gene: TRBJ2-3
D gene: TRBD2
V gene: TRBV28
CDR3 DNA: TGTGCCAGCAGTTTACTAGGGACTAGCGGGACCAACACAGATACGCAGTATTTT
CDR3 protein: CASSLLGTSGTNTDTQYF

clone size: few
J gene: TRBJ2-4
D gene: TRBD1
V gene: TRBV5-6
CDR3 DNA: TGTGCCAGCAGCTTCGGGACAGCGCCTTCCATTCAGTACTTC
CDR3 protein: CASSFGTAPSIQYF

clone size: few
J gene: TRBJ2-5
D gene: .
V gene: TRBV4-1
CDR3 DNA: TGCGCCAGCAGCCAGGCTACGACTAGTGGGCAAGAGACCCAGTACTTC
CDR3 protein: CASSQATTSGQETQYF

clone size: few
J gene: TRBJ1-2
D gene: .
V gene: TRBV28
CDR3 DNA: TGTGCCAGCAGTTTAGACAGAAACTATGGCTACACCTTC
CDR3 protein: CASSLDRNYGYTF

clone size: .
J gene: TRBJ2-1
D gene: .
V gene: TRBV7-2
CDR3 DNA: TGTGCCAGCAGCTCAAGACTACCCACGGGTAGTCGCTTCTTC
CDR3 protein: CASSSRLPTGSRFF

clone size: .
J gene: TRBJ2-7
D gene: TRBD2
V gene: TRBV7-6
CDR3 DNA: TGTGCCAGCAGCTTAGTCGCTAGCGGGAGGGGTTACGAGCAGTACTTC
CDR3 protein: CASSLVASGRGYEQYF

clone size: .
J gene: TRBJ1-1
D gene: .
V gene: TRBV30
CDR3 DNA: TGTGCCTGGAGTGTACAGGATGACACTGAAGCTTTCTTT
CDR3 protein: CAWSVQDDTEAFF

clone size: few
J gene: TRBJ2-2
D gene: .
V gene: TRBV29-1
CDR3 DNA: TGCAGCGTTGAGGAGGGGGAGCTGTTTTTT
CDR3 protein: CSVEEGELFF

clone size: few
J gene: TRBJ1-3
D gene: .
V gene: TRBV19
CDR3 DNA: TGTGCCAGTAGTATAAGTACAGGAAGAGGAAACACCATATATTTT
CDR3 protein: CASSISTGRGNTIYF

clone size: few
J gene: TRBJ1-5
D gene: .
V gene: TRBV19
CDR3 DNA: TGTGCCAGTGTCCCAGGGGTCAATCAGCCCCAGCATTTT
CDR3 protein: CASVPGVNQPQHF

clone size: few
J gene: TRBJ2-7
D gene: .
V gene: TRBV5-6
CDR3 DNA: TGTGCCAGCAGCTTGGTAGATACCTCCTACGAGCAGTACTTC
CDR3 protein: CASSLVDTSYEQYF

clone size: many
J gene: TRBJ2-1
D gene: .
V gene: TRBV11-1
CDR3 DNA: TGTGCCAGCAGCTCCTTACCGGGGGTTAACAATGAGCAGTTCTTC
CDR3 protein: CASSSLPGVNNEQFF

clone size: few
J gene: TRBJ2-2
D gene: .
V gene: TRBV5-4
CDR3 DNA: TGTGCCAGCAGCTTATATTCTACCGCCGGGGAGCTGTTTTTT
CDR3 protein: CASSLYSTAGELFF

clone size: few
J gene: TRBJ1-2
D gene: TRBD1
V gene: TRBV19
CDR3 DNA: TGTGCCAGTAGTATCAGACAGGGGATCGGTGGCTACACCTTC
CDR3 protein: CASSIRQGIGGYTF

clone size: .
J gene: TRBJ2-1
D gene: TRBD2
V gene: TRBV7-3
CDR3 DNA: TGTGCCAGCAGGTTAGCGGGAAACTACAATGAGCAGTTCTTC
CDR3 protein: CASRLAGNYNEQFF

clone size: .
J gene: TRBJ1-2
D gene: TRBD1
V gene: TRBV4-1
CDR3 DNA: TGCGCCAGCAGCCCTACTCCCGGGACAGGCGACTATGGCTACACCTTC
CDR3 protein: CASSPTPGTGDYGYTF

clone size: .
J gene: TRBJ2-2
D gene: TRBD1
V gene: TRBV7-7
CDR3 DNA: TGTGCTAGCAGCTCACAGGGGGCCGGGGAGCTGTTTTTT
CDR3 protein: CASSSQGAGELFF

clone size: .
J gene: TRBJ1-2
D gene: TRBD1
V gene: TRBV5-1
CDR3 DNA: TGCGCCAGCAGCGGCGGGACAGGGGGCTGGAATGGCTACACCTTC
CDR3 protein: CASSGGTGGWNGYTF

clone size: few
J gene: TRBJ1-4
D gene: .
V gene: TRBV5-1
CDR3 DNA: TGCGCCAGCAGCTTGGGTGGAGCCCGGTATGAAAAACTGTTTTTT
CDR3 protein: CASSLGGARYEKLFF

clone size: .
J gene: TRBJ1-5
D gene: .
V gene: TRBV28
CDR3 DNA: TGTGCCAGCAGCAGGGTGGGGGGTAATCAGCCCCAGCATTTT
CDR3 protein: CASSRVGGNQPQHF

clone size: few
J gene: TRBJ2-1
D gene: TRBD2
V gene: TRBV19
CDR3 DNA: TGTGCCAGTAGTGACGAGGGACTAGCGGGAGAAGTTCAGTTCTTC
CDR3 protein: CASSDEGLAGEVQFF

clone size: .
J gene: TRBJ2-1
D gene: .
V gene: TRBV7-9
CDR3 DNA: TGTGCCAGCAGCTTAGCACTAGATAATGAGCAGTTCTTC
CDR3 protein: CASSLALDNEQFF

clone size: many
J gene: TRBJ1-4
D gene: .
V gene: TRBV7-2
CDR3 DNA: TGTGCCAGCAGCTTGGGCGGGGGGAATGAAAAACTGTTTTTT
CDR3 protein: CASSLGGGNEKLFF

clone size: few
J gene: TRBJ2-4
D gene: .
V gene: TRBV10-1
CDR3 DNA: TGCGCCAGCAGTGAGCCCCCAGGGGCCTTCGCAAAAAACATTCAGTACTTC
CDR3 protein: CASSEPPGAFAKNIQYF

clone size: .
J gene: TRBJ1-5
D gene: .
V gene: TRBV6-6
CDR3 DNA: TGTGCCAGCAGTTACGCGCGACGGGGCAATCAGCCCCAGCATTTT
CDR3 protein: CASSYARRGNQPQHF

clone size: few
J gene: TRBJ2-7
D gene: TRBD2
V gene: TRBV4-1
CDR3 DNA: TGCGCCAGCAGCCAAGGTCGTTGGGCTAGCGGGAGCGCCGTCTACGAGCAGTACTTC
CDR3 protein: CASSQGRWASGSAVYEQYF

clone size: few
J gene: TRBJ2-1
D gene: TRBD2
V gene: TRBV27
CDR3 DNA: TGTGCCAGCAGTTTAACCCGGACGGACCCCGTCCCAGCGGGAGTATCAAATGAGCAGTTCTTC
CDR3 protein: CASSLTRTDPVPAGVSNEQFF

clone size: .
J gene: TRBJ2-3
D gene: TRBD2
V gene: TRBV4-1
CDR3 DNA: TGCGCCAGCAGCCACCAGGGACTAGCGGGAGTACCAGATACGCAGTATTTT
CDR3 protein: CASSHQGLAGVPDTQYF

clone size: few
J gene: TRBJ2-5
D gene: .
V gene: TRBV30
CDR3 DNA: TGTGCCTGGAGTGGGAGTTTCCAAGAGACCCAGTACTTC
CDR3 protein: CAWSGSFQETQYF

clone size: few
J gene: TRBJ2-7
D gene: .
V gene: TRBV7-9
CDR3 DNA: TGTGCCAGCAGCCCTCCCGGGACTGACAACTACGAGCAGTACTTC
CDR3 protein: CASSPPGTDNYEQYF

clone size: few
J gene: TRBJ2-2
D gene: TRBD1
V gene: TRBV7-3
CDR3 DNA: TGTGCCAGCAGCTTGGACAGGGACACCGGGGAGCTGTTTTTT
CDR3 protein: CASSLDRDTGELFF

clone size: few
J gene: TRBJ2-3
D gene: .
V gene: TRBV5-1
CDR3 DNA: TGCGCCAGCAGCTTGTTACAGGGAGGCACAGATACGCAGTATTTT
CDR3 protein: CASSLLQGGTDTQYF

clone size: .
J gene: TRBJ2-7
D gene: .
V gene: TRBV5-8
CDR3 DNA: TGTGCCAGCAGCGGGGAGGCTTACGAGCAGTACTTC
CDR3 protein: CASSGEAYEQYF

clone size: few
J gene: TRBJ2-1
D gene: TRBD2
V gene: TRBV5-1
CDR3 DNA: TGCGCCAGCAGCCGGATGGGGCGGGGCGGGAGGGCCAGGAATGAGCAGTTCTTC
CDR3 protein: CASSRMGRGGRARNEQFF

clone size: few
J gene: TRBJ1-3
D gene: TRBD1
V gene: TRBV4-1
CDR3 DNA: TGCGCCAGCAGCCAAGGCGCAGGGGGAGGAAACACCATATATTTT
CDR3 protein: CASSQGAGGGNTIYF

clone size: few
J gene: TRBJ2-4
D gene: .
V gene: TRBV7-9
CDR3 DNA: TGTGCCAGCAGCTTATTCGGGGAGGCCAAAAACATTCAGTACTTC
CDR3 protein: CASSLFGEAKNIQYF

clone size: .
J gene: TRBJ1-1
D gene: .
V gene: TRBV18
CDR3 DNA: TGTGCCAGCTCACCACCGTCTTCAGGGGAGAGCACTGAAGCTTTCTTT
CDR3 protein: CASSPPSSGESTEAFF

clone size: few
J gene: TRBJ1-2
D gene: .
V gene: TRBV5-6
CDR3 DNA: TGTGCCAGCAGCTTGGTTCAGGGTAACTATGGCTACACCTTC
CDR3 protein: CASSLVQGNYGYTF

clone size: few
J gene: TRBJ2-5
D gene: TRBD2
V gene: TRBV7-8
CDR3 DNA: TGTGCCAGCAGCTTAGAAAGGGCGGGAGGGCAGGAGACCCAGTACTTC
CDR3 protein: CASSLERAGGQETQYF

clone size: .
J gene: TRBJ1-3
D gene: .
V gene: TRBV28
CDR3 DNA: TGTGCCAGCAGTCCCCCGTGGGGGGGAGGAAACACCATATATTTT
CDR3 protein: CASSPPWGGGNTIYF

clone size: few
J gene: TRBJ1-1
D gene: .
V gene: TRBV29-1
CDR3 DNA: TGCAGCGTTGCCTCGACAGGCCGCACTGAAGCTTTCTTT
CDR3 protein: CSVASTGRTEAFF

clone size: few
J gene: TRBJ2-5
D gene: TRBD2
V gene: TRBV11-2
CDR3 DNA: TGTGCCAGCACCCTACGACTAGCGGGAGAAGAGACCCAGTACTTC
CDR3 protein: CASTLRLAGEETQYF

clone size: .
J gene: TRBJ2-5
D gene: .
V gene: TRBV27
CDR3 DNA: TGTGCCAGCAGTTTGTCGGGACTAACGGGGGCAGAGACCCAGTACTTC
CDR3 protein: CASSLSGLTGAETQYF

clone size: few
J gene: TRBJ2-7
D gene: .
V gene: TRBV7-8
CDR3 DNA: TGTGCCAGCAGACAAGGGGGGAGCGGGAACGAGCAGTACTTC
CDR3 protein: CASRQGGSGNEQYF

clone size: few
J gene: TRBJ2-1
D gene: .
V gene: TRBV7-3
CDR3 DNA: TGTGCCAGCAGCTTACAAGCCGCTGGACAGAAACAGTTCTTC
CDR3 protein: CASSLQAAGQKQFF

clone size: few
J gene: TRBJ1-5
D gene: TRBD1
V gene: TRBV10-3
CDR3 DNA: TGTGCCATCAGTGCTGGACAGGGTAAAGGGGATAGCAATCAGCCCCAGCATTTT
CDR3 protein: CAISAGQGKGDSNQPQHF

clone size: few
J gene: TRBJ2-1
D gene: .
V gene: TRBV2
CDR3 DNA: TGTGCCAGCAGTGAAGCTTTCGGCAATGAGCAGTTCTTC
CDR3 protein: CASSEAFGNEQFF

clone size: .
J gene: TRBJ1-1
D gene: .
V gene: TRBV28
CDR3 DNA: TGTGCCAGCACCCCCCCGAACTTCACTGAAGCTTTCTTT
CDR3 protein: CASTPPNFTEAFF

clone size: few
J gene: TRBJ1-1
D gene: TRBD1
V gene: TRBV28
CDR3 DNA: TGTGCCAGCAGTTTAGGATGGGACCTTTGGACAGGAGGGAACACTGAAGCTTTCTTT
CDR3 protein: CASSLGWDLWTGGNTEAFF

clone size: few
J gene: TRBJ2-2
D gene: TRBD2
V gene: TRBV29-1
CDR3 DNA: TGCAGCGGGATAGCGGGATCCGGGGAGCTGTTTTTT
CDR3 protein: CSGIAGSGELFF

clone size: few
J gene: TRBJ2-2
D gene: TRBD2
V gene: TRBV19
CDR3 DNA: TGTGCCAGTAGTATCGGCCTAGCGGGAGGCGCCGGGGAGCTGTTTTTT
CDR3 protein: CASSIGLAGGAGELFF

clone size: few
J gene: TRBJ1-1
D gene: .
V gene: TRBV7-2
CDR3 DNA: TGTGCCAGCAGCTTAGGCCCAGACACTGAAGCTTTCTTT
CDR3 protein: CASSLGPDTEAFF

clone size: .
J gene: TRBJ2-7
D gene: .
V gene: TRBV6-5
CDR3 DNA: TGTGCCAGCAGTTACCCCTCCGCGTCCTACGAGCAGTACTTC
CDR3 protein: CASSYPSASYEQYF

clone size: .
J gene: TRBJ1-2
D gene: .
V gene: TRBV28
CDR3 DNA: TGTGCCAGCAGTTTGCCCGGGATATTAGCAGGCTACACCTTC
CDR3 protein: CASSLPGILAGYTF